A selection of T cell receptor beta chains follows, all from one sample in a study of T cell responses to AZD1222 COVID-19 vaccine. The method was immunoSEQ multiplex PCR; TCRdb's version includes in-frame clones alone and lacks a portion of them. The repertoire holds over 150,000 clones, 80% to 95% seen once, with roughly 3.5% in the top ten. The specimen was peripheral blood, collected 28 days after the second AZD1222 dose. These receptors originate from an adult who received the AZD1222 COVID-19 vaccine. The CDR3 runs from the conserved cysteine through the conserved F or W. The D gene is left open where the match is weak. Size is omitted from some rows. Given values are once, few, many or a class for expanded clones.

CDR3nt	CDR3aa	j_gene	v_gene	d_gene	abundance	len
TGTGCCAGCAGCGCCTTTACAGGGGGCGGAGCTGAAGCTTTCTTT	CASSAFTGGGAEAFF	TRBJ1-1	TRBV5-8	TRBD1	.	15
TGTGCCAGCAGCTCCAAGAACCCCGGGCTAGCGGTTTACAATGAGCAGTTCTTC	CASSSKNPGLAVYNEQFF	TRBJ2-1	TRBV11-3	TRBD2	once	18
TGTGCCAGCAGTCTCAGACAGGGGGTGACCGGGGAGCTGTTTTTT	CASSLRQGVTGELFF	TRBJ2-2	TRBV2	TRBD1	.	15
TGTGCCAGCAGTTTATCTCGGACAGGGCCCGAGCCCCAGCATTTT	CASSLSRTGPEPQHF	TRBJ1-5	TRBV27	TRBD1	.	15
TGTGCCAGCAGTTGGAATAGGGGCTACAATGAGCAGTTCTTC	CASSWNRGYNEQFF	TRBJ2-1	TRBV6-5	.	.	14
TGTGCCAGCACCCCGGCGGAGGGGACCAATGAGCAGTTCTTC	CASTPAEGTNEQFF	TRBJ2-1	TRBV21-1	.	.	14
TGTGCCAGCAGCTTATTGGCTAGCGGTTCTCAGTACTTC	CASSLLASGSQYF	TRBJ2-7	TRBV7-3	TRBD2	.	13
TGTGCCAGTAAATCCGGGACACTTAACACTGAAGCTTTCTTT	CASKSGTLNTEAFF	TRBJ1-1	TRBV19	.	.	14
TGTGCCAGCAGTGAAGCGCCGGCGGGGAGGACAGATACGCAGTATTTT	CASSEAPAGRTDTQYF	TRBJ2-3	TRBV6-1	.	.	16
TGTGCCAGCAGCTCAGCACCCTACAATGAGCAGTTCTTC	CASSSAPYNEQFF	TRBJ2-1	TRBV9	.	.	13
TGTGCCAGCAGTTACTCTTATGGCTACACCTTC	CASSYSYGYTF	TRBJ1-2	TRBV6-6	.	.	11
TGTGCCAGCACCCTGTTTGAATACAGGGTCCGCGGCTATGGCTACACCTTC	CASTLFEYRVRGYGYTF	TRBJ1-2	TRBV7-9	.	.	17
TGTGCCAGTAGTATAGAGGGCAGCATGAGCTCCTACGAGCAGTACTTC	CASSIEGSMSSYEQYF	TRBJ2-7	TRBV19	.	.	16
TGTGCCAGCTCACTCCCTACAGGGACCTCCTCTGGAAACACCATATATTTT	CASSLPTGTSSGNTIYF	TRBJ1-3	TRBV18	.	.	17
TGTGCCAGCAGTTCCGGACAGGGACGGAGCACAGATACGCAGTATTTT	CASSSGQGRSTDTQYF	TRBJ2-3	TRBV27	TRBD1	.	16
TGTGCCACCCAAGACCGAAGGAGGAACTATGGCTACACCTTC	CATQDRRRNYGYTF	TRBJ1-2	TRBV28	.	once	14
TGTGCCTGGAGTGTGGTGGCCGCCCTTGATGGCTACACCTTC	CAWSVVAALDGYTF	TRBJ1-2	TRBV30	.	.	14
TGTGCCAGCAGTGAGAATTATGTGATTGGGCCAGATACGCAGTATTTT	CASSENYVIGPDTQYF	TRBJ2-3	TRBV6-1	.	.	16
TGTGCCAGCAGCTTAGGGAGAAATGTCCAAGAGACCCAGTACTTC	CASSLGRNVQETQYF	TRBJ2-5	TRBV7-3	.	.	15
TGTGCCAGCAGCCACCGACAGGGAGGCCACAATGAGCAGTTCTTC	CASSHRQGGHNEQFF	TRBJ2-1	TRBV7-2	.	.	15
TGTGCCAGTAGCCGGAGCGGGAGAATAGATGAGCAGTTCTTC	CASSRSGRIDEQFF	TRBJ2-1	TRBV19	TRBD2	.	14
TGTGCCAGCAGCTCGACTCCGGGGCCCGGGCATGAGCAGTTCTTC	CASSSTPGPGHEQFF	TRBJ2-1	TRBV7-2	.	.	15
TGTGCCAGTAGTCCGGCTGCAGTTCCCGGGAACACCATATATTTT	CASSPAAVPGNTIYF	TRBJ1-3	TRBV19	.	.	15
TGCGCCAGCAGCGAAACGTCAGGGACCTACGAGCAGTACTTC	CASSETSGTYEQYF	TRBJ2-7	TRBV5-1	.	.	14
TGTGCCAGCAGCTTGGTTGGGTCGGAGAGACGGTACTTC	CASSLVGSERRYF	TRBJ2-4	TRBV5-4	.	.	13
TGTGCCATCCAAAAACAATGGGGACAGGGGAAAAATAACTATGGCTACACCTTC	CAIQKQWGQGKNNYGYTF	TRBJ1-2	TRBV10-3	TRBD1	.	18
TGTGCCAGCAGTGGAACAAATTCATACGAGCAGTACTTC	CASSGTNSYEQYF	TRBJ2-7	TRBV28	.	.	13
TGTGCCAGCAGCCAGGCGGGAGTGGACGGGGAGCTGTTTTTT	CASSQAGVDGELFF	TRBJ2-2	TRBV3-1/TRBV3-2	TRBD2	.	14
TGTGCCAGCAGCTTAGATTCCGCCACAGAGGGGGGGAACATTCAGTACTTC	CASSLDSATEGGNIQYF	TRBJ2-4	TRBV11-2	.	.	17
TGTGCCAGCAGTTTCTCGGACGGAGTCGACGGCACAGATACGCAGTATTTT	CASSFSDGVDGTDTQYF	TRBJ2-3	TRBV28	.	.	17
TGTGCCAGCGCAAGAGACAGGACTAGCGGGGCGGAGCAGTATTTT	CASARDRTSGAEQYF	TRBJ2-3	TRBV6-4	TRBD2	.	15
TGTGCCAGCAGCCAGGGAGGCGGAGGCTACCAAGAGACCCAGTACTTC	CASSQGGGGYQETQYF	TRBJ2-5	TRBV9	.	.	16
TGTGCCAGCAGCCCAGGAGGGTCACCCCTCCACTTT	CASSPGGSPLHF	TRBJ1-6	TRBV11-2	.	.	12
TGTGCCTGTGCCACCCGGGGAGGCGGAGAGACCCAGTACTTC	CACATRGGGETQYF	TRBJ2-5	TRBV30	.	.	14
TGTGCCAGCAGTGACGAGGTCGGTAGCACAGATACGCAGTATTTT	CASSDEVGSTDTQYF	TRBJ2-3	TRBV6-4	.	.	15
TGTGCCAGCAGTTCTACACAAAGACTAGCTAGCACAGATACGCAGTATTTT	CASSSTQRLASTDTQYF	TRBJ2-3	TRBV28	TRBD2	.	17
TGTGCCAGCAGTTTGGAGTTAACAAATTCACCCCTCCACTTT	CASSLELTNSPLHF	TRBJ1-6	TRBV28	.	.	14
TGTGCCAGCAGCAGGGGGCTCTCTGGAAACACCATATATTTT	CASSRGLSGNTIYF	TRBJ1-3	TRBV27	TRBD1	.	14
TGCGCCAGCGCTCTTGCGGGGACCCCCGAGCAGTACTTC	CASALAGTPEQYF	TRBJ2-7	TRBV5-1	.	.	13
TGTGCCAGCAGTGAAGGGGGGTGGAACTATGGCTACACCTTC	CASSEGGWNYGYTF	TRBJ1-2	TRBV2	.	.	14
TGTGCCAGCAGTTACACCCCCGGGACTAGCGGGAGCGGGCCCTACAATGAGCAGTTCTTC	CASSYTPGTSGSGPYNEQFF	TRBJ2-1	TRBV6-2/TRBV6-3	TRBD2	.	20
TGTGCCAGCCGCCCCGGCGGTGCTGCTGGAAACACCATATATTTT	CASRPGGAAGNTIYF	TRBJ1-3	TRBV28	.	.	15
TGTGCCAGCTCACCAGAGGGTAATCAGCCCCAGCATTTT	CASSPEGNQPQHF	TRBJ1-5	TRBV18	.	.	13
TGTGCCACGAGGGGGGGGGCCAGCTCCTACGAGCAGTACTTC	CATRGGASSYEQYF	TRBJ2-7	TRBV28	.	once	14
TGTGCCAGCAGCTTAGGGTTGAACAGAGAAGCTTTCTTT	CASSLGLNREAFF	TRBJ1-1	TRBV11-2	.	.	13
TGCAGTGCTAGTAAGCGGGATTGGGAGCAGTTCTTC	CSASKRDWEQFF	TRBJ2-1	TRBV20-1	TRBD2	.	12
TGTGCCAGCAGCTTTTTCCCCAGGGGGCTCGGGCAGCCCCAGCATTTT	CASSFFPRGLGQPQHF	TRBJ1-5	TRBV7-8	TRBD1	.	16
TGTGCCAGCAGCTCGCTACAGGGATGGGCCGAAGCTTTCTTT	CASSSLQGWAEAFF	TRBJ1-1	TRBV6-2/TRBV6-3	.	.	14
TGTGCCAGTAGTATAGGGGAGGGGGCGAACACTGAAGCTTTCTTT	CASSIGEGANTEAFF	TRBJ1-1	TRBV19	TRBD1	.	15
TGTGCCAGTATATCAAGGGATGAAGGTGGCGGGGAGCTGTTTTTT	CASISRDEGGGELFF	TRBJ2-2	TRBV19	.	.	15
TGCGCCAGCAGTGAGTCCATACAGAGGTGGACTAATGAAAAACTGTTTTTT	CASSESIQRWTNEKLFF	TRBJ1-4	TRBV10-1	.	.	17
TGCGCCAGCTCGGGTAGCGGGGGAAAAAACATTCAGTACTTC	CASSGSGGKNIQYF	TRBJ2-4	TRBV10-1	TRBD2	once	14
TGCGCCAGCAGCTCTAGGACAGGGGTCGATGAGCAGTTCTTC	CASSSRTGVDEQFF	TRBJ2-1	TRBV5-1	TRBD1	.	14
TGTGCCAGCAAATCAAGGGCGGGATTAAGCACTGAAGCTTTCTTT	CASKSRAGLSTEAFF	TRBJ1-1	TRBV2	.	.	15
TGTGCCAGCAGCCACCTTGGACAGGGATATTCTTCACCCCTCCACTTT	CASSHLGQGYSSPLHF	TRBJ1-6	TRBV3-1/TRBV3-2	TRBD1	.	16
TGTGCCAGCAGTTTGCGGGGGGAAAATGGTGGCTACACCTTC	CASSLRGENGGYTF	TRBJ1-2	TRBV27	.	once	14